This paragraph covers one TCR beta chain sequence. Its antigen is not identified. Treatment noted: roughly ten-day PBMC culture with coronavirus spike peptide pools or control peptides (ViraFEST assay). The sample is drawn from a study of vaccination and CD4 T cells after COVID-19. Looking at the study overall: The study drew post-COVID samples a median around 100 days after diagnosis (range 35 to 161).

Germline trimming cut 6 bases from V and 5 bases from J; bases unmatched to any gene: 14. Germline values: CDR1 MDHEN, CDR2 SYDVKM. The CDR3 length is 17 residues. Researchers used the Oncomine TCR Beta short-read assay to sequence DNA from cultured CD4+ T cells. One entry per CDR3 protein results from TCRdb running MiXCR on the PCR reads. The data contain more than 10,000 distinct CDR3 sequences, around 64% of them singletons. The receptor comes from a human donor who had recovered from COVID-19. The chain carries TRBV28 and TRBJ2-2, with 8 bases matching TRBD2. The input for sequencing was CD4+ T cells from blood, cultured in vitro, taken before SARS-CoV-2 vaccination. CDR3 DNA: TGTGCCAGCAGCTCTCTCCCAGGGACTAGTGGGACCGGGGAGCTGTTTTTT. Translated: CASSSLPGTSGTGELFF.